A single sample is the source of the 11 T cell receptor beta chains below, sequenced in a study of cytomegalovirus exposure and HLA in healthy donors. 13 Jbeta primers and 60 Vbeta primers were used for the PCR. Clones were read by immunoSEQ multiplex PCR, and TCRdb kept only the in-frame ones, dropping some. In the table there are roughly 160,000 clones, roughly 76% of which are singletons. The sample taken for sequencing was PBMCs. The receptors here all came from a man aged 55 to 69 in good health and CMV-seronegative.

The gene calls are TRBV28 and TRBJ2-1; 7 bases agree with TRBD2. After removal of 5 bases from V and 4 bases from J, the junction contained 8 bases not matched to a gene. This CDR3 has 15 amino acids. Germline lookup yields CDR1 MDHEN and CDR2 SYDVKM. CDR3 protein: CASSEGRASYNEQFF. CDR3 sequence (DNA): TGTGCCAGCAGTGAGGGGAGGGCGTCGTACAATGAGCAGTTCTTC.

The chain is built from TRBV29-1 and TRBJ2-3; D gene uncertain. The CDR3 runs 12 residues. V dropped 5 bases and J dropped 1 base, with 7 bases sitting between them. Germline CDR1 reads SQVTM; CDR2 reads ANQGSEA. For the CDR3, the DNA is TGCAGCGTTCTTAGCCGCACAGATACGCAGTATTTT. Protein sequence: CSVLSRTDTQYF.

DNA for the CDR3: TGTGCCAGCAGTGTCATTTCCTACGAGCAGTACTTC. As protein: CASSVISYEQYF. The chain carries TRBV6-1 and TRBJ2-7; D not resolved. Trimming took 4 bases from V and 1 from J, leaving 5 bases between them. The CDR3 has 12 amino acids. Germline CDR1 and CDR2: MNHNS and SASEGT.

This clone has only one observation. The V call is TRBV20-1, the J call TRBJ1-2, with D uncertain. The germline V gene encodes CDR1 DFQATT and CDR2 SNEGSKA (reference sequence). V was shortened by 5 bases and J by 2 bases, with 6 bases between the two germline ends. The CDR3 sequence is 11 residues long. This CDR3 is CSAQLNYGYTF. The CDR3 DNA follows: TGCAGTGCTCAACTGAACTATGGCTACACCTTC.

This rearrangement joins TRBV10-3 to TRBJ1-3, with 7 bases that match TRBD1. Trimming took 5 bases from V and 0 from J; bases not matched to a gene: 7. Germline V gene sequence: CDR1 ENHRY, CDR2 SYGVKD. CDR3 length: 16 residues. DNA for the CDR3: TGTGCCATCAGTAACCACGACAGGGACTCTGGAAACACCATATATTTT. This translates into CAISNHDRDSGNTIYF.

The chain joins TRBV28 to TRBJ2-7; D perhaps matches TRBD1 (5 bases). Germline loops: CDR1 MDHEN, CDR2 SYDVKM. The CDR3 spans 17 residues. Trimming cost V 5 bases and J 0 bases, with 20 bases left between them. The CDR3 coding sequence is TGTGCCAGCAGTATGCTCGGTCGGCAGGGAAACTCCTACGAGCAGTACTTC. Protein: CASSMLGRQGNSYEQYF.

The chain employs TRBV27 and TRBJ2-5; 12 bases are a match to TRBD1. Germline-derived CDR1 and CDR2 are MNHEY and SMNVEV (reference sequence). This CDR3 region has 16 residues. V shed 6 bases and J 7 bases; nucleotides not matched to a gene: 12. The CDR3 loop is CASSSYGDRGLRTQYF. In DNA form, the CDR3 reads TGTGCCAGCAGCAGTTACGGGGACAGGGGGCTTCGGACCCAGTACTTC.

The J gene is TRBJ2-5, the V gene TRBV11-2, with TRBD1 matching over 8 bases. Germline V CDR1 and CDR2: SGHAT, FQNNGV. Germline trimming cut 2 bases from V and 4 bases from J; bases unmatched to any gene: 9. This CDR3 has 16 residues. In nucleotides, the CDR3 is TGTGCCAGCAGCTTAACCGGGGCAGGGGGCGCAGAGACCCAGTACTTC. Its protein is CASSLTGAGGAETQYF.

A word on this clone: Other DNA sequences within the sample encode an identical CDR3. This chain uses TRBV28 with TRBJ1-2; D gene unclear. Germline V lookup: CDR1 MDHEN, CDR2 SYDVKM. V was cut by 3 bases and J by 8 bases, with 22 bases left in between. The CDR3 spans 16 residues. The CDR3 loop is CASSFSSTPRFGGYTF. The CDR3 DNA follows: TGTGCCAGCAGTTTCTCATCTACTCCGAGGTTCGGGGGCTACACCTTC.

The gene calls are TRBV28 and TRBJ1-2; D not resolved. Per germline, CDR1 MDHEN and CDR2 SYDVKM. V lost 9 bases to trimming and J lost 1 base, with 9 bases between them. The CDR3 sequence is 12 residues long. The CDR3 reads CASSRVNYGYTF. The DNA for the CDR3 is TGTGCCAGTTCGAGGGTTAACTATGGCTACACCTTC.

This chain joins TRBV7-9 and TRBJ2-3, with a possible D match to TRBD2 (6 bases). The CDR3 is 14 amino acids. With 4 bases removed from V and 4 bases from J, the gap between germline ends came to 12 bases. In germline, CDR1 is SEHNR, CDR2 FQNEAQ (reference sequence). CDR3 bases: TGTGCCAGCAGCTCTACGGGAGAGCCAGATACGCAGTATTTT. It codes for CASSSTGEPDTQYF. The variable domain in full, with the rest retrieved from reference TRBV7-9 and TRBJ2-3, is DTGVSQNPRHKITKRGQNVTFRCDPISEHNRLYWYRQTLGQGPEFLTYFQNEAQLEKSRLLSDRFSAERPKGSFSTLEIQRTEQGDSAMYLCASSSTGEPDTQYFGPGTRLTVL.